These 18 T cell receptor beta chains originate from one sample sequenced in a study of blood T cell repertoires in COVID-19. The assay was immunoSEQ multiplex PCR, and TCRdb's table has in-frame clones only and misses some. The sample includes fewer than 200,000 clones, approximately 84% seen only once; the top ten take approximately 7.7%. Sequencing was performed on peripheral blood. Receptors originate from a man between 40 and 49 years old who had recovered from COVID-19.

The chain employs TRBV28 and TRBJ1-5; D is possibly TRBD1 (6 bases). CDR1 is MDHEN, CDR2 SYDVKM, per germline. V dropped 6 bases and J dropped 8 bases, with 23 bases sitting between them. This CDR3 region has 16 residues. The CDR3 loop is CASSPWGGAEKEPQHF. CDR3 DNA: TGTGCCAGCAGCCCCTGGGGGGGGGCGGAAAAAGAGCCCCAGCATTTT.

The V and J genes are TRBV10-3 and TRBJ2-3; tentative D call: TRBD1 (5 bases). This CDR3 has 17 amino acids. Germline V gene lookup returns CDR1 ENHRY and CDR2 SYGVKD. V shed 3 bases and J shed 2 bases, with 18 bases lying between them. The CDR3, as DNA: TGTGCCATCAGTGATAGGTTAACAGGTCTCTCCACAGATACGCAGTATTTT. This sequence encodes CAISDRLTGLSTDTQYF.

This clone was counted once. This sequence joins TRBV6-1 and TRBJ2-5, with TRBD2 matching 12 bases. This CDR3 spans 16 amino acids. From germline, CDR1 is MNHNS and CDR2 SASEGT. Losses at the gene ends were 4 bases for V and 9 bases for J; bases not matched to a gene: 12. CDR3 in DNA: TGTGCCAGCAGTGCCTCCGGGACTAGCGGGCCCCAGCCCCAGTACTTC. This gives the protein CASSASGTSGPQPQYF.

This clone was counted a few times. J is TRBJ1-5 and V is TRBV7-8, with a possible D match to TRBD1 (6 bases). The germline V gene has CDR1 SGHVS and CDR2 FQNEAQ. This CDR3 is 15 amino acids long. V was cut by 4 bases and J by 2 bases, with 12 bases left in between. The CDR3 DNA sequence: TGTGCCAGCAGCTCCAGGGGCTTCGGCAATCAGCCCCAGCATTTT. As protein: CASSSRGFGNQPQHF.

The chain couples TRBV6-6 to TRBJ2-2, with 7 bases aligning to TRBD2. With V trimmed by 4 bases and J by 1 base, 6 bases remained unmatched. Per the germline V gene, CDR1 is MNHNY and CDR2 is SVGAGI (reference sequence). CDR3 length equals 16 residues. CDR3 sequence: CASSWRASGNTGELFF. CDR3 bases: TGTGCCAGCAGTTGGAGAGCTAGCGGGAACACCGGGGAGCTGTTTTTT.

The chain carries TRBV18 and TRBJ2-1; possibly TRBD1 for D (6 bases). The V end was cut by 6 bases, the J end by 0 bases, with 24 bases between. The CDR3 covers 19 residues. CDR1 and CDR2 from the germline V gene are KGHSH and LQKENI. CDR3 amino acids: CASSLKQGFNPLSYNEQFF. The CDR3 region has the DNA TGTGCCAGCTCGCTGAAACAGGGTTTTAATCCCCTCTCCTACAATGAGCAGTTCTTC.

The chain employs TRBV3-1 (or the pseudogene TRBV3-2) and TRBJ1-6, with TRBD1 matching over 8 bases. Germline V gene sequence: CDR1 LGHDT, CDR2 YNNKEL (reference sequence). There are 14 residues in the CDR3. V trimming: 5 bases; J trimming: 9 bases; junction bases outside the gene matches: 6. The CDR3 DNA sequence: TGTGCCAGCAGCTCGGACAGGGTGCGTTCACCCCTCCACTTT. Translation gives CASSSDRVRSPLHF.

This clone has only a few counts. The V call is TRBV24-1, the J call TRBJ2-1; 13 bases match TRBD2. The CDR3 runs 22 residues. After removal of 2 bases from V and 3 bases from J, the junction contained 18 bases not matched to a gene. CDR1 KGHDR and CDR2 SFDVKD come from the germline V gene. As DNA, the CDR3 is TGTGCCACCAGTGATTCGCTCATAAAAACGGGACTAGCGGGACGATACTACAATGAGCAGTTCTTC. The encoded protein is CATSDSLIKTGLAGRYYNEQFF.

V and J are TRBV6-5 and TRBJ1-2; D call uncertain. Germline CDR1 reads MNHEY; CDR2 reads SVGAGI. V lost 0 bases to trimming and J lost 3 bases, with 5 bases between them. The length of the CDR3 is 13 residues. CDR3 nucleotide sequence: TGTGCCAGCAGTTACTCTCGGGACTATGGCTACACCTTC. Protein: CASSYSRDYGYTF.

The chain recombines TRBV3-1 (or the pseudogene TRBV3-2) with TRBJ1-2; 10 nucleotides line up with TRBD1. Germline V gene lookup returns CDR1 LGHDT and CDR2 YNNKEL (reference sequence). Losses at the gene ends were 4 bases for V and 2 bases for J; bases not matched to a gene: 4. The CDR3 runs 15 residues. CDR3 DNA: TGTGCCAGCAGCCTCGGGACAGGGGCGAACTATGGCTACACCTTC. As protein: CASSLGTGANYGYTF.

The CDR3 nucleotides are TGTGCCAGTAGTCCATATAGCGGGAATGAGCAGTTCTTC. Translation: CASSPYSGNEQFF. The J gene is TRBJ2-1, the V gene TRBV19; TRBD2 matches at 7 bases. The CDR3 consists of 13 residues. The J segment lost 7 bases and the V segment lost 5 bases, leaving 5 bases of the junction unmatched. The germline gives CDR1 LNHDA, CDR2 SQIVND (reference sequence).

This clone showed up just once. The rearrangement uses TRBV5-3 and TRBJ2-3; TRBD2 agrees at 13 bases. TRBV5-3 carries the ORF label, with uncertain function. This CDR3 comprises 19 residues. V dropped 5 bases and J dropped 0; count of bases not matched to a gene: 12. The CDR3 nucleotides read TGTGCCAGAAGTTCCTATCGAGGACTAGCGGGGGTTAGCACAGATACGCAGTATTTT. Residues: CARSSYRGLAGVSTDTQYF.

This chain uses TRBV19 with TRBJ1-5; the D is unclear. CDR3 length: 15 amino acids. CDR1 is LNHDA, CDR2 SQIVND, per germline (reference sequence). The V end lost 5 bases, the J end lost 5 bases, and 16 bases lay between the germline ends. The CDR3 DNA reads TGTGCCAGTAGTTTCGGCGGGGATTGGCATCAGCCCCAGCATTTT. It yields the protein CASSFGGDWHQPQHF.

The chain recombines TRBV12-3 or TRBV12-4 with TRBJ1-2, with 8 positions matching TRBD1. Trimming removed 5 bases from V and 5 bases from J; junction bases left unmatched: 4. The CDR3 length is 13 residues. The CDR3 region is CASSQGAGYGYTF. The DNA of the CDR3 is TGTGCCAGCAGTCAGGGGGCAGGGTATGGCTACACCTTC.

The V call is TRBV6-4, the J call TRBJ2-6, with D possibly TRBD1 on 6 matching bases. This CDR3 is built from 15 residues. The V end was cut by 5 bases, the J end by 0 bases, with 8 bases between. From germline, CDR1 is MRHNA and CDR2 SNTAGT. For the CDR3, the DNA is TGTGCCAGCAGTCGGGACACCTCTGGGGCCAACGTCCTGACTTTC. It codes for CASSRDTSGANVLTF.

The chain employs TRBV4-1 and TRBJ1-1; D is possibly TRBD1 (6 bases). Deletions cut 2 bases from V and 0 bases from J, with 10 bases between. The CDR3 has 15 amino acids. Germline CDR1 is MGHRA and CDR2 is YSYEKL. CDR3 sequence: CASSQHRVMNTEAFF. The CDR3 DNA reads TGCGCCAGCAGCCAACACAGGGTTATGAACACTGAAGCTTTCTTT.

This clone came up once. The rearrangement joins TRBV7-3 to TRBJ2-5; a weak D match, TRBD2 (7 bases). CDR3 length equals 14 residues. The germline gives CDR1 SGHTA, CDR2 FQGTGA. V was clipped by 5 bases and J by 4 bases, with 14 bases between them. CDR3 bases: TGTGCCAGCAGCCCACAGGGAGGGGGAGAGACCCAGTACTTC. Protein sequence: CASSPQGGGETQYF.

There are many counts of this clone. The rearrangement joins TRBV21-1 to TRBJ1-5; the table names TRBD1, a call not compared with the DNA. TRBV21-1 represents a pseudogene. CDR3 size: 19 residues. For the CDR3, the DNA is TGTGCCAGCGGGCGGCAGCAAAGCGGGACAGGGTCTGGGCCCCAGCCCCAGCATTTT. It translates to CASGRQQSGTGSGPQPQHF.